A selection of T cell receptor beta chains follows, all from one sample in a study of blood T cell repertoires in COVID-19. Only in-frame clones appear in the TCRdb table, and some are missing; sequencing was by immunoSEQ multiplex PCR. The data show about 110,000 clones, approximately 80% seen once. The specimen was peripheral blood. The receptors originated from a man of 80 years or more with COVID-19, enrolled during active disease. Each CDR3 is given with its conserved first and last residue. D genes are given only for firm matches. Size tells how often a clone was seen (once, few, many) or the class of an expanded clone, and some rows leave it out.

TRBJ1-2	12	TRBV2	-	-	CASTSDRHGYTF	TGTGCCAGCACTTCCGACAGACATGGCTACACCTTC
TRBJ1-2	15	TRBV28	-	TRBD1	CASSLRDRGTHGYTF	TGTGCCAGCAGTTTAAGAGACAGGGGGACCCATGGCTACACCTTC
TRBJ1-4	18	TRBV7-9	-	-	CASSSITPKLGQNEKLFF	TGTGCCAGCAGCTCCATCACTCCAAAACTCGGACAGAATGAAAAACTGTTTTTT
TRBJ2-1	17	TRBV28	-	TRBD2	CASSFPTGGWSYNEQFF	TGTGCCAGCAGTTTCCCCACGGGAGGATGGTCCTACAATGAGCAGTTCTTC
TRBJ2-7	16	TRBV23-1	-	TRBD1	CASSQPQGKRVYEQYF	TGCGCCAGCAGTCAGCCACAGGGGAAGAGAGTCTACGAGCAGTACTTC
TRBJ1-1	13	TRBV28	-	TRBD1	CASSQGAYTEAFF	TGTGCCAGCAGCCAGGGGGCCTACACTGAAGCTTTCTTT
TRBJ2-7	15	TRBV4-3	-	-	CASSQDLREGDEQYF	TGCGCCAGCAGCCAAGATTTAAGGGAAGGGGACGAGCAGTACTTC
TRBJ2-7	14	TRBV9	-	-	CASSESSRVYEQYF	TGTGCCAGCAGCGAAAGTAGCAGGGTCTACGAGCAGTACTTC
TRBJ2-1	16	TRBV6-6	-	TRBD2	CASRSSGISSYNEQFF	TGTGCCAGCAGGTCTAGCGGCATTAGCTCCTACAATGAGCAGTTCTTC
TRBJ1-3	13	TRBV28	-	TRBD1	CASSSGQGDTIYF	TGTGCCAGCAGTTCGGGACAGGGGGACACCATATATTTT
TRBJ2-7	12	TRBV19	-	TRBD1	CASSDRGYEQYF	TGTGCCAGTAGTGACAGGGGGTACGAGCAGTACTTC
TRBJ1-2	15	TRBV5-1	-	-	CASSSNRVDTYGYTF	TGCGCCAGCAGCTCAAACAGGGTAGATACCTATGGCTACACCTTC
TRBJ1-1	14	TRBV6-5	-	-	CASSSGGGATEAFF	TGTGCCAGCAGCTCGGGGGGGGGAGCCACTGAAGCTTTCTTT
TRBJ2-5	15	TRBV18	-	TRBD2	CASSPSAGNQETQYF	TGTGCCAGCTCCCCCTCAGCGGGGAACCAAGAGACCCAGTACTTC
TRBJ1-5	12	TRBV28	-	-	CASSFSGQPQHF	TGTGCCAGCAGTTTTTCAGGTCAGCCCCAGCATTTT
TRBJ1-2	14	TRBV6-5	once	-	CASSYSRGLYGYTF	TGTGCCAGCAGTTACTCGAGGGGGTTGTATGGCTACACCTTC
TRBJ2-7	16	TRBV6-6	-	-	CASSYSNSGGKDEQYF	TGTGCCAGCAGTTACTCGAACTCCGGGGGAAAGGACGAGCAGTACTTC
TRBJ2-2	14	TRBV5-8	-	-	CASSLRESTGELFF	TGTGCCAGCAGCTTGCGGGAGAGCACCGGGGAGCTGTTTTTT
TRBJ1-5	16	TRBV6-1	-	-	CASSEMSGTPNQPQHF	TGTGCCAGCAGTGAAATGTCAGGGACACCTAATCAGCCCCAGCATTTT
TRBJ2-7	14	TRBV5-5	-	TRBD1	CASSSGTAAYEQYF	TGTGCCAGCAGCTCCGGGACAGCAGCCTACGAGCAGTACTTC
TRBJ1-1	14	TRBV3-1/TRBV3-2	-	-	CASSPRGSNTEAFF	TGTGCCAGCAGCCCACGGGGGTCTAACACTGAAGCTTTCTTT
TRBJ1-4	15	TRBV4-1	-	-	CASSQATGFGEKLFF	TGCGCCAGCAGCCAAGCAACAGGGTTTGGGGAAAAACTGTTTTTT
TRBJ1-1	13	TRBV7-3	-	-	CASCWDKDTEAFF	TGTGCCAGCTGTTGGGACAAAGACACTGAAGCTTTCTTT
TRBJ1-2	17	TRBV18	-	-	CASSPGPQGSQGYGYTF	TGTGCCAGCTCACCGGGTCCTCAGGGATCGCAGGGCTATGGCTACACCTTC
TRBJ2-3	10	TRBV28	-	-	CASSSVTQYF	TGTGCCAGCAGTTCGGTTACGCAGTATTTT
TRBJ1-6	17	TRBV2	-	-	CASSGPGLPRAGSPLHF	TGTGCCAGCAGTGGCCCGGGACTCCCGAGAGCCGGTTCACCCCTCCACTTT
TRBJ2-2	17	TRBV7-9	once	TRBD2	CASSLAGGTLRTGELFF	TGTGCCAGCAGCTTAGCGGGGGGGACCCTGAGGACCGGGGAGCTGTTTTTT
TRBJ1-5	15	TRBV10-3	few	-	CAISEAGFQLQPQHF	TGTGCCATCAGTGAGGCAGGGTTTCAGTTGCAGCCCCAGCATTTT
TRBJ2-7	17	TRBV3-1/TRBV3-2	once	-	CASSQEAGGPLTYEQYF	TGTGCCAGCAGCCAAGAGGCAGGGGGGCCGTTAACCTACGAGCAGTACTTC
TRBJ1-2	16	TRBV11-2	few	TRBD1	CASSSPRGQGRYGYTF	TGTGCCAGCAGCTCCCCCCGAGGACAGGGCCGCTATGGCTACACCTTC
TRBJ2-4	17	TRBV28	-	-	CASSLLDSNAAKNIQYF	TGTGCCAGCAGTTTACTTGACAGTAACGCAGCCAAAAACATTCAGTACTTC
TRBJ2-6	16	TRBV5-1	-	TRBD2	CASSLAGGRGANVLTF	TGCGCCAGCAGCTTGGCGGGGGGGCGGGGGGCCAACGTCCTGACTTTC
TRBJ1-2	16	TRBV4-3	-	TRBD1	CASSQEWGQGNYGYTF	TGCGCCAGCAGCCAAGAATGGGGACAGGGGAACTATGGCTACACCTTC
TRBJ1-1	17	TRBV14	-	TRBD1	CASSQDPDRDLNTEAFF	TGTGCCAGCAGCCAAGATCCGGACAGGGACCTGAACACTGAAGCTTTCTTT
TRBJ2-5	13	TRBV11-3	-	TRBD1	CASSRQGGETQYF	TGTGCCAGCAGCCGACAGGGTGGTGAGACCCAGTACTTC
TRBJ1-1	12	TRBV2	-	TRBD1	CAGRDRGPEAFF	TGTGCCGGCCGGGACAGGGGGCCTGAAGCTTTCTTT
TRBJ2-1	15	TRBV5-4	-	-	CASSLGGPNYNEQFF	TGTGCCAGCAGCTTGGGTGGGCCCAACTACAATGAGCAGTTCTTC
TRBJ1-1	18	TRBV5-1	-	TRBD1	CASSLAARTGMGNTEAFF	TGCGCCAGCAGCTTGGCGGCCCGGACAGGGATGGGGAACACTGAAGCTTTCTTT
TRBJ2-3	13	TRBV7-9	few	-	CASSPDSSLRQYF	TGTGCCAGCAGTCCCGACTCTTCCCTGCGGCAGTATTTT
TRBJ2-1	20	TRBV9	-	TRBD2	CASSVGLAGVFGGNSNEQFF	TGTGCCAGCAGCGTGGGACTAGCGGGAGTCTTTGGGGGAAATAGCAATGAGCAGTTCTTC
TRBJ2-7	15	TRBV9	many	TRBD2	CASSASRESSYEQYF	TGTGCCAGCAGCGCTTCGCGGGAGAGCTCCTACGAGCAGTACTTC
TRBJ1-5	15	TRBV5-1	-	TRBD1	CASSWGQGPNQPQHF	TGCGCCAGCAGCTGGGGACAGGGACCAAATCAGCCCCAGCATTTT
TRBJ2-3	16	TRBV5-1	-	TRBD2	CASSQGLAGIADTQYF	TGCGCCAGCAGCCAGGGACTAGCGGGAATAGCAGATACGCAGTATTTT
TRBJ2-7	15	TRBV18	-	-	CASSLSTGGDYEQYF	TGTGCCAGCTCTCTTTCAACGGGTGGTGATTACGAGCAGTACTTC
TRBJ2-1	15	TRBV11-1	-	TRBD2	CASRARTSGSNEQFF	TGTGCCAGCCGCGCCCGGACTAGCGGGAGTAATGAGCAGTTCTTC
TRBJ2-5	16	TRBV3-1/TRBV3-2	-	TRBD2	CASSPPTSGRGKTQYF	TGTGCCAGCAGCCCCCCGACTAGCGGGAGAGGAAAGACCCAGTACTTC
TRBJ1-2	14	TRBV23-1	-	-	CASSHPGYSYGYTF	TGCGCCAGCAGTCACCCGGGATACAGCTATGGCTACACCTTC
TRBJ2-1	15	TRBV4-3	-	TRBD2	CASSQGLAGYNEQFF	TGCGCCAGCAGTCAGGGTCTAGCGGGCTACAATGAGCAGTTCTTC
TRBJ2-7	15	TRBV6-5	-	TRBD1	CASSLREDRGYEQYF	TGTGCCAGCAGTTTAAGAGAGGACAGGGGTTACGAGCAGTACTTC
TRBJ2-7	14	TRBV27	few	TRBD1	CASRTGGYPYEQYF	TGTGCCAGCAGGACAGGGGGATATCCCTACGAGCAGTACTTC
TRBJ2-7	15	TRBV6-6	-	TRBD2	CASSYGRLANYEQYF	TGTGCCAGCAGTTACGGACGACTAGCAAACTACGAGCAGTACTTC
TRBJ2-7	13	TRBV21-1	-	-	CASSKACIYEQYF	TGTGCCAGCAGCAAAGCGTGTATCTACGAGCAGTACTTC
TRBJ2-1	13	TRBV9	-	TRBD2	CASSTTSGGEQFF	TGTGCCAGCAGCACCACTAGCGGGGGAGAGCAGTTCTTC
TRBJ2-1	16	TRBV28	-	TRBD2	CASSHRGLAAYNEQFF	TGTGCCAGCAGCCATCGGGGACTAGCGGCATACAATGAGCAGTTCTTC
TRBJ2-3	16	TRBV19	-	-	CASSMAQGGIQDTQYF	TGTGCCAGTAGTATGGCACAGGGAGGGATTCAAGATACGCAGTATTTT
TRBJ2-1	16	TRBV28	-	TRBD2	CASSTSGKSSYNEQFF	TGTGCCAGCAGTACTAGCGGAAAGAGCTCCTACAATGAGCAGTTCTTC
TRBJ1-6	14	TRBV2	-	-	CASSERRGNSPLHF	TGTGCCAGCAGTGAGAGGCGGGGTAATTCACCCCTCCACTTT
TRBJ1-5	14	TRBV5-1	-	TRBD1	CASSQGTVNQPQHF	TGCGCCAGCAGCCAAGGGACAGTCAATCAGCCCCAGCATTTT
TRBJ1-3	14	TRBV7-9	-	-	CASSLVATGNTIYF	TGTGCCAGCAGCTTAGTGGCCACCGGGAACACCATATATTTT